This T cell receptor (beta chain) was observed in a study of beta chain features in type 1 diabetes. Study-level findings and limits: When Type 1 diabetes patients were examined, their TCRB CDR3s proved moderately but significantly shorter in all four CD4+ subsets.

Isolation of CD4+ naive, central memory, regulatory and stem cell-like memory cells was achieved by sorting via CD45RO/CCR7/CD25/CD127/CD95/CD27. Reverse transcription of all isolated RNA meant that expressed TCRB transcripts were sequenced. Sequencing used immunoSEQ multiplex PCR; TCRdb keeps in-frame clones, though not all of them. The data show 50,000 to 65,000 clones, approximately 45% seen once. CDR1 is MNHNS and CDR2 is SASEGT in the germline V gene. The CDR3 covers 14 residues. The V and J ends lost 0 bases and 5 bases, in that order; junction bases with no gene match: 2. To note about this clone: Antigen unknown.

The source of this sequence is a young man with type 1 diabetes. This chain joins TRBV6-1 and TRBJ2-3; 7 bases line up with TRBD2. Material: Tregs from blood. DNA for the CDR3: TGTGCCAGCAGTGAAGCGGGAGGGGAAGATACGCAGTATTTT. This translates into CASSEAGGEDTQYF.